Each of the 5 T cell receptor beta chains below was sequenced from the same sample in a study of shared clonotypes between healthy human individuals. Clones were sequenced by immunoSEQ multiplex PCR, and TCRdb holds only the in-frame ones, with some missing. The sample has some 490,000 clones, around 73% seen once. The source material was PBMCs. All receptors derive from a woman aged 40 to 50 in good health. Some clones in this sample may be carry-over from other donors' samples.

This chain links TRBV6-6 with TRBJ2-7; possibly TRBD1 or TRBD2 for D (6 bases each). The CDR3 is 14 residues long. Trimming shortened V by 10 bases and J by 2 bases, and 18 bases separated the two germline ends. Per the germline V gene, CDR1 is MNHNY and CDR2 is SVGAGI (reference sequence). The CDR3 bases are TGTGCCACCGGAAAGGGGGGTACAGCCTACGAGCAGTACTTC. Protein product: CATGKGGTAYEQYF.

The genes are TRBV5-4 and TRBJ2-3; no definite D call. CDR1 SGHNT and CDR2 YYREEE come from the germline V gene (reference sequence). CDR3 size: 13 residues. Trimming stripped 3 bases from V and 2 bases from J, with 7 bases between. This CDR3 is CASSYYTTDTQYF. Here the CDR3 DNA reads TGTGCCAGCAGCTACTACACCACAGATACGCAGTATTTT.

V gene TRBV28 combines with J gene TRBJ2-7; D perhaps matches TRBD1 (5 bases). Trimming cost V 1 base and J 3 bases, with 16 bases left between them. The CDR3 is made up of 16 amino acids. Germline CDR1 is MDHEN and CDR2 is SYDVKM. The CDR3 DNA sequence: TGTGCCAGCAGTTTATCTGTGGGGCAGGGCGACTACGAGCAGTACTTC. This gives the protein CASSLSVGQGDYEQYF.

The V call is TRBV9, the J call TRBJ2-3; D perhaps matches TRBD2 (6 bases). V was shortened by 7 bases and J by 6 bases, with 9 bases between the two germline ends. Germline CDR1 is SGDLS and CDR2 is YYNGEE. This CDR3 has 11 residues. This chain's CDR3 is CASSREDTQYF. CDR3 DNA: TGTGCCAGCTCCCGGGAGGATACGCAGTATTTT.

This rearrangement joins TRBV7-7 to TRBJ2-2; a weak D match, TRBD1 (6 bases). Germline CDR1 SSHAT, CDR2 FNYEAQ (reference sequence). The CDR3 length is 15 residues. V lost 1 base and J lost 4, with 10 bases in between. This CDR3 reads CASSLVVRGTGELFF. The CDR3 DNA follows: TGTGCCAGCAGCTTAGTTGTCAGGGGCACCGGGGAGCTGTTTTTT.